This T cell receptor beta chain was obtained from a study of siplizumab effects on memory and regulatory T cells. Using immunoSEQ multiplex PCR, the repertoire was profiled, and TCRdb retains in-frame clones only, with some absent. The sample holds tens of thousands of clones, around 94% seen once. The clonotype originates from a human donor in good health. The sample was non-Treg CD4+ T cells sorted from blood.

CDR3: CASSQAHLPGVYNEQFF. The CDR3 DNA reads as TGTGCCAGCAGCCAAGCTCATCTGCCGGGGGTCTACAATGAGCAGTTCTTC. V gene TRBV4-2 combines with J gene TRBJ2-1; perhaps TRBD2 as D (6 bases). The germline V and J ends were trimmed by 1 base and 3 bases, with 16 bases remaining between them. The CDR3 consists of 17 residues. Germline loops: CDR1 LGHNA, CDR2 YNFKEQ.